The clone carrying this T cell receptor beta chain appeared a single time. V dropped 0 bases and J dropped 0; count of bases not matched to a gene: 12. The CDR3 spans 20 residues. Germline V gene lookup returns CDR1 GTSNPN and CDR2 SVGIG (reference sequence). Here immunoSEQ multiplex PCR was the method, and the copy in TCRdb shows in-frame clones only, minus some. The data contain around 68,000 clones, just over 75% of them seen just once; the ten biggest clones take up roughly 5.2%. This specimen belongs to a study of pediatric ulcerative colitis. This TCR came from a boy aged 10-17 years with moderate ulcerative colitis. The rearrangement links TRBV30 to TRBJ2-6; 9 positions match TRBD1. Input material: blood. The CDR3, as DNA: TGTGCCTGGAGTGTACACCATTGGGGACAGGGATTCTCTGGGGCCAACGTCCTGACTTTC. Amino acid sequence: CAWSVHHWGQGFSGANVLTF.